Below, 23 T cell receptor beta chains from the same sample are listed, as sequenced in a study of a mutant IDH1 vaccine in newly diagnosed glioma. Sequencing used immunoSEQ multiplex PCR; TCRdb keeps in-frame clones, though not all of them. This table holds 40,000 to 50,000 clones, roughly 80% found once. No antigen has been assigned to these receptors. Indicated time point: week 23, last vaccination. Vaccinated patients received 300 ug of mutant IDH1 20-mer peptide per dose, with topical imiquimod. The material sequenced was PBMCs, taken from a glioma patient whose treatment included an IDH1 peptide vaccine. The receptors derive from a man in his fifties with glioma.

The chain combines TRBV11-3 with TRBJ2-7, with D hard to call. The CDR3 has 13 residues. CDR1 and CDR2 (germline): SGHNT, YENEEA. The V and J ends lost 1 base and 8 bases respectively, with 12 bases between them. The CDR3 bases are TGTGCCAGCAGCTTAGGGGGAAACACCAAGCAGTACTTC. Its translation: CASSLGGNTKQYF.

The chain carries TRBV9 and TRBJ2-7; unclear D gene. Germline V gene lookup returns CDR1 SGDLS and CDR2 YYNGEE. The V gene lost 3 bases and the J gene lost 5 bases, with 15 bases spanning the gap. The CDR3 length is 14 residues. The CDR3 DNA reads TGTGCCAGCAGCGGCCCGAACCCCCGCGACGAGCAGTACTTC. Its translation: CASSGPNPRDEQYF.

This clone came up once. The gene calls are TRBV14 and TRBJ1-6, with TRBD1 matching 9 bases. Per the germline V gene, CDR1 is SGHDN and CDR2 is FVKESK. V was pared by 4 bases and J by 7 bases, with 5 bases of the junction left unmatched. This CDR3 is built from 15 residues. The CDR3 loop reads CASSPRDRGNSPLHF. For the CDR3, the DNA is TGTGCCAGCAGCCCCAGAGACAGGGGGAATTCACCCCTCCACTTT.

The chain employs TRBV2 and TRBJ2-2; TRBD2 is a possible D gene (5 bases). The germline CDR1 and CDR2 sequences are SNHLY and FYNNEI. There are 15 residues in the CDR3. The V end lost 7 bases, the J end lost 1 base, and 13 bases lay between the germline ends. Here the CDR3 reads CASTPSAGNTGELFF. The CDR3 DNA reads TGTGCCAGCACCCCCTCCGCGGGGAACACCGGGGAGCTGTTTTTT.

In its sample, this clone was seen once. The chain links TRBV7-9 to TRBJ1-5; D uncertain. Deletions cut 5 bases from V and 3 bases from J, with 8 bases between. Germline-derived CDR1 and CDR2 are SEHNR and FQNEAQ (reference sequence). The CDR3 consists of 13 residues. As DNA, the CDR3 is TGTGCCAGCAGCCCCGGCGTCAATCAGCCCCAGCATTTT. This translates into CASSPGVNQPQHF.

The rearrangement joins TRBV27 to TRBJ1-4; D is possibly TRBD1 (6 bases). This CDR3 region has 14 residues. Germline V lookup: CDR1 MNHEY, CDR2 SMNVEV (reference sequence). Trimming took 7 bases from V and 7 from J, leaving 16 bases between them. The CDR3 coding sequence is TGTGCCAGCACTCTATTTCCGGGGGCTGAAAAACTGTTTTTT. Translation gives CASTLFPGAEKLFF.

This clone was counted a single time. J is TRBJ1-2 and V is TRBV7-9; D is unclear. Per the germline V gene, CDR1 is SEHNR and CDR2 is FQNEAQ (reference sequence). CDR3 length: 14 amino acids. V was shortened by 1 base and J by 2 bases, with 8 bases between the two germline ends. CDR3 sequence reads: CASSLVRRNYGYTF. For the CDR3, the DNA is TGTGCCAGCAGCTTAGTCCGCAGAAACTATGGCTACACCTTC.

This chain connects TRBV6-6 to TRBJ2-4, with D possibly being TRBD1 or TRBD2 (6 bases each). In germline, CDR1 is MNHNY, CDR2 SVGAGI (reference sequence). V dropped 7 bases and J dropped 3 bases, with 19 bases sitting between them. The CDR3 is 16 residues long. The CDR3 is CASITRGAMGKNIQYF. The CDR3 DNA reads TGTGCCAGCATCACAAGGGGGGCAATGGGCAAAAACATTCAGTACTTC.

This clone was observed a handful of times. V gene TRBV5-4 combines with J gene TRBJ2-7; D gene unclear. Looked up from germline, CDR1 is SGHNT and CDR2 is YYREEE (reference sequence). This CDR3 spans 15 amino acids. Trimming removed 0 bases from V and 0 bases from J, with 10 bases in between. The CDR3 DNA reads as TGTGCCAGCAGCTTGGTTGGGAAGACCTCCTACGAGCAGTACTTC. Amino acid sequence: CASSLVGKTSYEQYF.

The chain combines TRBV27 with TRBJ1-3, with TRBD1 matching 9 bases. V lost 4 bases and J lost 7; bases outside the gene matches: 8. In germline, CDR1 is MNHEY, CDR2 SMNVEV (reference sequence). This CDR3 comprises 15 residues. The CDR3 DNA reads as TGTGCCAGCAGTTCGGGGGGACAGGGAAGGAACACCATATATTTT. Amino acids: CASSSGGQGRNTIYF.

This sequence joins TRBV9 and TRBJ2-3, with 8 nucleotides matching TRBD1. Germline loops: CDR1 SGDLS, CDR2 YYNGEE. The length of the CDR3 is 16 residues. Trimming took 6 bases from V and 6 from J; bases not matched to a gene: 15. The CDR3 loop is CASNPRGQGAGDTQYF. The CDR3 DNA reads TGTGCCAGCAACCCAAGGGGGCAGGGGGCAGGGGATACGCAGTATTTT.

The CDR3 protein is CASSSTGTEAFF. The CDR3, as DNA: TGTGCCAGCAGCTCTACGGGCACTGAAGCTTTCTTT. The rearrangement joins TRBV5-4 to TRBJ1-1, with unresolved D. The CDR3 runs to 12 residues. Trimming removed 3 bases at V and 4 bases at J, with 7 bases between. CDR1 and CDR2 from the germline V gene are SGHNT and YYREEE (reference sequence). Supplemented by reference TRBV5-4 and TRBJ1-1, the full variable domain reads ETGVTQSPTHLIKTRGQQVTLRCSSQSGHNTVSWYQQALGQGPQFIFQYYREEENGRGNFPPRFSGLQFPNYSSELNVNALELDDSALYLCASSSTGTEAFFGQGTRLTVV.

This clone is a singleton in its sample. This chain connects TRBV6-6 to TRBJ1-5, with a tentative D call TRBD1 (5 bases). This CDR3 comprises 14 residues. Germline loops: CDR1 MNHNY, CDR2 SVGAGI (reference sequence). The V end lost 2 bases, the J end lost 6 bases, and 11 bases lay between the germline ends. The CDR3 region has the DNA TGTGCCAGCAGTTACGGGCAGGGAAGTCAGCCCCAGCATTTT. Protein sequence: CASSYGQGSQPQHF.

The V and J genes are TRBV9 and TRBJ1-1; no clear D. The CDR3 totals 14 residues. V lost 4 bases and J lost 2, with 12 bases in between. CDR1 SGDLS and CDR2 YYNGEE come from the germline V gene. The CDR3 DNA reads as TGTGCCAGCAGCCCCGCCTCACATAACACTGAAGCTTTCTTT. Translated, it gives CASSPASHNTEAFF.

By share of the sample, this clone is medium-sized. The chain joins TRBV4-1 to TRBJ2-7, with D possibly called TRBD1 or TRBD2 (6 bases each). Germline V gene sequence: CDR1 MGHRA, CDR2 YSYEKL. This CDR3 has 14 amino acids. Trimming pared 4 bases from V and 7 bases from J, leaving 17 bases between. The CDR3 spells CASSLSPGGLEQYF. CDR3 coding DNA: TGCGCCAGCAGCCTTTCCCCTGGGGGGCTTGAGCAGTACTTC.

This clone has only one observation. The chain employs TRBV2 and TRBJ1-3; no reliable D call. Deletions cut 0 bases from V and 4 bases from J, with 13 bases between. This CDR3 is built from 16 residues. Per the germline V gene, CDR1 is SNHLY and CDR2 is FYNNEI. The CDR3 region is CASSEALRVSGNTIYF. CDR3 nucleotides: TGTGCCAGCAGTGAAGCTTTAAGGGTTTCGGGAAACACCATATATTTT. Drawing the rest from reference TRBV2 and TRBJ1-3, the complete variable domain is EPEVTQTPSHQVTQMGQEVILRCVPISNHLYFYWYRQILGQKVEFLVSFYNNEISEKSEIFDDQFSVERPDGSNFTLKIRSTKLEDSAMYFCASSEALRVSGNTIYFGEGSWLTVV.

The rearrangement joins TRBV5-1 to TRBJ2-7; 12 bases fit TRBD2. The V segment lost 1 base and the J segment 1 base; nucleotides outside the gene matches: 6. Germline loops: CDR1 SGHRS, CDR2 YFSETQ. The CDR3 has 17 residues. The CDR3 nucleotides are TGCGCCAGCAGCTTGCCTAGCGGGGGGGCCTGGTCCTACGAGCAGTACTTC. This gives the protein CASSLPSGGAWSYEQYF. The complete variable domain, with remaining parts taken from reference TRBV5-1 and TRBJ2-7, reads KAGVTQTPRYLIKTRGQQVTLSCSPISGHRSVSWYQQTPGQGLQFLFEYFSETQRNKGNFPGRFSGRQFSNSRSEMNVSTLELGDSALYLCASSLPSGGAWSYEQYFGPGTRLTVT.

The J gene is TRBJ2-3, the V gene TRBV5-1, with D perhaps matching TRBD1 (7 bases). Germline V gene lookup returns CDR1 SGHRS and CDR2 YFSETQ. V lost 0 bases and J 1 base, leaving 12 bases between the germline ends. The length of the CDR3 is 16 residues. DNA of the CDR3: TGCGCCAGCAGCTTGGGAGGCAGGGGGGGCACAGATACGCAGTATTTT. Protein sequence: CASSLGGRGGTDTQYF.

The chain couples TRBV29-1 to TRBJ2-7; TRBD1 aligns across 10 bases. This CDR3 comprises 14 residues. From germline, CDR1 is SQVTM and CDR2 ANQGSEA. V gave up 7 bases and J gave up 0 bases; unmatched junction bases: 6. The chain's CDR3 is CSGQGAGGSYEQYF. The DNA of the CDR3 is TGCAGCGGACAGGGGGCGGGAGGCTCCTACGAGCAGTACTTC.

This clone has just a few counts. The V and J genes are TRBV10-3 and TRBJ2-1, with 8 bases aligning to TRBD2. This CDR3 comprises 15 residues. V was clipped by 6 bases and J by 2 bases; unmatched bases: 6. Germline CDR1 is ENHRY and CDR2 is SYGVKD. CDR3 DNA sequence: TGTGCCATCAGGGCCATAGCGGGACCCTACAATGAGCAGTTCTTC. Its protein is CAIRAIAGPYNEQFF.

V and J are TRBV13 and TRBJ2-1, with D possibly matching TRBD1 (7 bases). V gave up 3 bases and J gave up 0 bases, with 9 bases separating them. Germline V gives CDR1 PRHDT, CDR2 FYEKMQ (reference sequence). CDR3 size: 15 residues. The CDR3 nucleotides are TGTGCCAGCAGCTTTCAGGGGGGCTCCTACAATGAGCAGTTCTTC. It codes for CASSFQGGSYNEQFF. Filled out from reference TRBV13 and TRBJ2-1, the complete variable domain reads AAGVIQSPRHLIKEKRETATLKCYPIPRHDTVYWYQQGPGQDPQFLISFYEKMQSDKGSIPDRFSAQQFSDYHSELNMSSLELGDSALYFCASSFQGGSYNEQFFGPGTRLTVL.

The gene calls are TRBV6-5 and TRBJ1-3; TRBD1 aligns across 7 bases. The germline V gene has CDR1 MNHEY and CDR2 SVGAGI. J was trimmed by 4 bases and V by 5 bases; bases with no gene match: 5. CDR3 length: 14 residues. Here the CDR3 DNA reads TGTGCCAGCAGTATCGGACAGGTCGGAAACACCATATATTTT. Its translation is CASSIGQVGNTIYF.

The chain has TRBV18 and TRBJ1-1, with D possibly being TRBD1 (6 bases). Per germline, CDR1 KGHSH and CDR2 LQKENI. V was clipped by 3 bases and J by 1 base, with 9 bases between them. This CDR3 is 14 amino acids long. CDR3 sequence: CASSPGRGNTEAFF. The CDR3 DNA follows: TGTGCCAGCTCACCCGGCAGGGGGAACACTGAAGCTTTCTTT.